This entry is about one TCR beta chain. This clonotype has more than one count but fewer than ten. What this receptor recognizes is not known. Qualities for individual bases were not recorded, and no much larger clone is one base off. These data originate in a study of CD8 T cells in ankylosing spondylitis (dated by TCRdb to about 2017). General notes on the study: To find TCR variants linked to disease, the study profiled T cell receptor beta repertoires in ankylosing spondylitis patients and healthy donors. The whole study cohort included about a hundred healthy donors and 20 to 30 ankylosing spondylitis patients. Peripheral blood was sampled, and synovial fluid was also collected from ankylosing spondylitis patients. Results and caveats for the whole study, not just this receptor: Some of the motif variants had been reported before in the synovial fluid and blood of reactive arthritis patients, a finding that suggests common disease-initiation mechanisms. Significant enrichment of the disease-linked clones was reported in matched synovial fluid samples from ankylosing spondylitis patients. In peripheral blood, the disease-linked clones were found at relatively low frequencies and had a CD8+ phenotype. Blood from ankylosing spondylitis patients appeared to be characterized by a TCR beta motif composed of eight highly homologous amino acid variants.

Sequencing relied on an Illumina HiSeq 2500. Quantitative 5'-RACE with molecular barcodes was used to prepare TCR beta libraries. In the authors' own workflow: To identify disease-linked TCR variants, a new computational method was used, one built on a probabilistic model of VDJ rearrangement. The public reads were reanalyzed by TCRdb: fastp trimming at Q25, MiXCR alignment, in-frame beta chains only. Rows merge per CDR3 protein into single entries with the most common DNA and genes. In this record, the V and J calls reflect TCRdb's handling and not the investigators' own analysis. The sample data list around 320,000 distinct CDR3 sequences, and around 21% of these were observed just once. The ten largest clones take up 3.5% of the sample. V is shortened by 4 bases, J by 7 bases, and the region joining them spans 14 bases. Per the germline V gene, LGHNA is the CDR1 and YSLEER is the CDR2. Including cysteine and phenylalanine, the CDR3 has 14 amino acids. The read is trimmed to its CDR3 DNA, 42 bases read in frame from base 1.

The rearranged chain carries TRBV4-3 and TRBJ2-1; the D gene is possibly TRBD2, with 5 bases matching. This TCR was recovered from a female donor with ankylosing spondylitis or in good health (not recorded which). The sequenced sample consisted of blood, either unsorted or a sorted T cell fraction (not recorded which). In nucleotide form, the sequence is TGCGCCAGCAGCCTTCGGGGAGCTAGGAATGAGCAGTTCTTC. Translated, this gives CASSLRGARNEQFF.